This TCR beta chain emerged from a study of blood T cell repertoires in COVID-19. Overall study: Sources were T cells, B-cell-depleted T cells, or PBMCs; the material itself was cDNA or gDNA.

TCRdb's table, derived via immunoSEQ multiplex PCR, lists solely in-frame clones and lacks some. Among about 400,000 clones, about 87% were seen once, and the ten largest hold 10%. Looked up from germline, CDR1 is SEHNR and CDR2 is FQNEAQ (reference sequence). J gave up 5 bases and V 2 bases, and 1 base lay outside the gene matches. There are 13 residues in the CDR3. The chain is built from TRBV7-9 and TRBJ2-5, with 8 bases that match TRBD1. This TCR was recovered from a woman between 50 and 59 years old who had recovered from COVID-19. Sequencing was performed on PBMCs or T cells enriched from blood (not recorded which). As DNA, the CDR3 is TGTGCCAGCAGCTTAAACAGGGGGGAGACCCAGTACTTC. Amino acid sequence: CASSLNRGETQYF.